These T cell receptor beta chains were read from a single sample in a study of cytomegalovirus exposure and HLA in healthy donors. The repertoire was sequenced with immunoSEQ multiplex PCR; TCRdb's copy has only in-frame clones and lacks some. The sample contains over 150,000 clones, approximately 79% of which appear only once. Sample: PBMCs. These receptors all stem from a man between 35 and 55 years old in good health and CMV-seronegative. The CDR3 runs from the conserved cysteine through the conserved F or W. Each record gives: D gene, clone size, V gene, J gene, CDR3 DNA, CDR3 protein. The D gene is left open where the match is weak. The size entry is marked missing in some rows and otherwise reads once, few, many or a size class.

>TRBD2|-|TRBV7-2|TRBJ2-7
TGTGCCAGCAGTGTAGCGGGAGCCCTCTACGAGCAGTACTTC
CASSVAGALYEQYF
>TRBD2|once|TRBV5-1|TRBJ2-2
TGCGCCAGCAGCTTGGCCCGCACTAGCGGAGGATGGACCGGGGAGCTGTTTTTT
CASSLARTSGGWTGELFF
>TRBD1|-|TRBV19|TRBJ1-5
TGTGCCAGTAGTATGGAGGGGGCTGGCAATCAGCCCCAGCATTTT
CASSMEGAGNQPQHF
>-|-|TRBV2|TRBJ1-2
TGTGCCAGCAGTGATGGAGGAAGCTATGGCTACACCTTC
CASSDGGSYGYTF
>-|-|TRBV6-5|TRBJ2-6
TGTGCCAGCAGTTCCAGGGGACCTGGGGCCAACGTCCTGACTTTC
CASSSRGPGANVLTF
>TRBD2|-|TRBV25-1|TRBJ2-7
TGTGCCAGCAGTGCGTTGGGACTATTACACGAGCAGTACTTC
CASSALGLLHEQYF
>TRBD2|few|TRBV4-2|TRBJ2-2
TGTGCCAGCAGCCAAATTTCTTCCGGGACTAGCTACACCGGGGAGCTGTTTTTT
CASSQISSGTSYTGELFF
>-|-|TRBV7-2|TRBJ2-7
TGTGCCAGCAGCTTAGGTACTAGATACGAGCAGTACTTC
CASSLGTRYEQYF
>TRBD1|-|TRBV29-1|TRBJ1-2
TGCAGCGTGGAGGTGGACAGGGGTGCCGCCTACACCTTC
CSVEVDRGAAYTF
>-|-|TRBV2|TRBJ2-3
TGTGCCAGCAGTGTGATGGAGGGAGACTTCCTTAGCACAGATACGCAGTATTTT
CASSVMEGDFLSTDTQYF
>TRBD1|-|TRBV28|TRBJ2-7
TGTGCCAGCGGGACAGGGCTCCACGAGCAGTACTTC
CASGTGLHEQYF
>-|-|TRBV13|TRBJ2-1
TGTGCCAGCAGCTTAGCACTAGTTAGTGAGCAGTTCTTC
CASSLALVSEQFF
>-|-|TRBV5-6|TRBJ2-3
TGTGCCAGCAGCTTGGCTTCGGTTGCTACGCAGTATTTT
CASSLASVATQYF
>TRBD2|-|TRBV4-3|TRBJ2-7
TGCGCCAGCAGCCAAGATAAGATGGCCGGGACTAGCGCCGACGAGCAGTACTTC
CASSQDKMAGTSADEQYF
>-|few|TRBV6-4|TRBJ2-7
TGTGCCAGCAGCGTTCGGGTTTTAGACGAGCAGTACTTC
CASSVRVLDEQYF
>TRBD2|-|TRBV7-9|TRBJ2-1
TGTGCCAGCAGCTTATATTCTAGCGGGAGTGGCAATGAGCAGTTCTTC
CASSLYSSGSGNEQFF
>-|-|TRBV21-1|TRBJ2-3
TGTGCCAGCAGCTCCCGGACTAGCGGGACAGATACGCAGTATTTT
CASSSRTSGTDTQYF
>-|-|TRBV28|TRBJ1-1
TGTGCCAGCAGCTACAGCTCCCCAGGTTCCACTGAAGCTTTCTTT
CASSYSSPGSTEAFF
>-|once|TRBV7-2|TRBJ2-5
TGTGCCAGCAGCCGGGACCAAGAGACCCAGTACTTC
CASSRDQETQYF
>TRBD2|-|TRBV28|TRBJ2-7
TGTGCCAGCAGTTTCTTAGGACTAGTATACGAGCAGTACTTC
CASSFLGLVYEQYF
>-|-|TRBV6-1|TRBJ1-5
TGTGCCACAAATCAGCCCCAGCATTTT
CATNQPQHF
>-|once|TRBV4-1|TRBJ1-3
TGCGCCAGCAGCCAAGCTTTCGGAAACACCATATATTTT
CASSQAFGNTIYF
>-|-|TRBV27|TRBJ1-1
TGTGCCAGCAGTTTAGCCCGCACGGGGGGGCGGCTTTGGTTT
CASSLARTGGRLWF
>-|-|TRBV7-4|TRBJ2-3
TGTGCCAGCAGCTTCGATTATAGGGGGAGGGGATGGGCAGATACGCAGTATTTT
CASSFDYRGRGWADTQYF
>-|few|TRBV27|TRBJ2-2
TGTGCCAGCAGTTTAGGGCTTGTAAACACCGGGGAGCTGTTTTTT
CASSLGLVNTGELFF
>TRBD2|-|TRBV7-6|TRBJ2-3
TGTGCCAGCAGCTTAGGGGTGCGGGAGAGATCAGATACGCAGTATTTT
CASSLGVRERSDTQYF
>TRBD2|-|TRBV4-1|TRBJ2-3
TGCGCCAGCAGCCCGGGACTAGCGAGCACAGATACGCAGTATTTT
CASSPGLASTDTQYF
>-|-|TRBV5-1|TRBJ2-1
TGCGCCAGCAGCTTGGATTTTCGGTTAAGCTCCTACAATGAGCAGTTCTTC
CASSLDFRLSSYNEQFF
>TRBD1|-|TRBV4-3|TRBJ2-2
TGCGCCAGCAGCTTTGGACCGGGACAGGGGAACACCGGGGAGCTGTTTTTT
CASSFGPGQGNTGELFF
>TRBD2|once|TRBV5-1|TRBJ2-7
TGCGCCAGCAGCTTGGGACTAGCGGGAGTCTCCTACGAGCAGTACTTC
CASSLGLAGVSYEQYF
>-|once|TRBV6-5|TRBJ1-4
TGTGCCAGCAGTTTCAAAAGCAGGCAGACTAATGAAAAACTGTTTTTT
CASSFKSRQTNEKLFF
>TRBD2|-|TRBV30|TRBJ2-5
TGTGCCTGGAGTGTACTAGCGGGAGGGCCTGGGGAGACCCAGTACTTC
CAWSVLAGGPGETQYF
>-|-|TRBV7-7|TRBJ2-3
TGTGCTAGCAGCAAGGACAGAACAGATACGCAGTATTTT
CASSKDRTDTQYF
>TRBD1|-|TRBV28|TRBJ1-2
TGTGCCAGCAGATCCGGGACAGGGGGAGGCTACACCTTC
CASRSGTGGGYTF
>-|-|TRBV2|TRBJ2-3
TGTGCCAGCAGATTGGAACAGGGAAGCACAGATACGCAGTATTTT
CASRLEQGSTDTQYF
>TRBD1|-|TRBV19|TRBJ2-7
TGTGCCAGTAGTATTTTGGGACAGGGGAACGAGCAGTACTTC
CASSILGQGNEQYF
>-|-|TRBV15|TRBJ2-7
TGTGCCACCAGCAGAGGAGGCTCGGGGGGCCTCTCCTACGAGCAGTACTTC
CATSRGGSGGLSYEQYF
>TRBD1|few|TRBV28|TRBJ1-5
TGTGCCAGGAACCACCGGGACAGGGGGCGTCGTGGCAATCAGCCCCAGCATTTT
CARNHRDRGRRGNQPQHF
>TRBD2|few|TRBV7-9|TRBJ2-4
TGTGCCAGCAGCTTCCAAGGGGAGGGAAACATTCAGTACTTC
CASSFQGEGNIQYF
>-|-|TRBV14|TRBJ2-2
TGTGCCAGCAGCCAAGACAGGGGAGTAGGGACCGGGGAGCTGTTTTTT
CASSQDRGVGTGELFF
>-|-|TRBV6-6|TRBJ1-1
TGTGCCAGCAGTTATAGTACGAACACTGAAGCTTTCTTT
CASSYSTNTEAFF
>-|few|TRBV6-6|TRBJ2-2
TGTGCCAGCAGTTACTCGTATACCGGGGAGCTGTTTTTT
CASSYSYTGELFF
>TRBD1|-|TRBV5-6|TRBJ1-5
TGTGCCAGCAGCTTGGGGGGACAGGCGAAACCCCGGCCCCAGCATTTT
CASSLGGQAKPRPQHF
>-|-|TRBV6-1|TRBJ2-5
TGTGCCAGCAGTGAGTGGGACAGAGGGACTAGGGAGACCCAGTACTTC
CASSEWDRGTRETQYF
>-|few|TRBV6-6|TRBJ2-1
TGTGCCAGCAGTTACGCGGGACTCCGGGGGAATGAGCAGTTCTTC
CASSYAGLRGNEQFF
>-|once|TRBV27|TRBJ2-5
TGTGCCAGCAGTTTACAGGGGCAGGCCCAGTACTTC
CASSLQGQAQYF
>-|-|TRBV10-3|TRBJ2-7
TGTGCCATCAGTTTATCCGGGACTGGAGTCTACGAGCAGTACTTC
CAISLSGTGVYEQYF
>TRBD2|-|TRBV2|TRBJ2-1
TGTGCCAGCAGGTCCGGTAGCGGGCCAGTCGATGAGCAGTTCTTC
CASRSGSGPVDEQFF
>-|few|TRBV5-4|TRBJ1-1
TGTGCCAGCAGCTTGGCCAAACAGACCTTGAACACTGAAGCTTTCTTT
CASSLAKQTLNTEAFF
>-|-|TRBV18|TRBJ2-7
TGTGCCAGCTCACCACCAACGGGTTCCTACGAGCAGTACTTC
CASSPPTGSYEQYF
>TRBD2|-|TRBV7-8|TRBJ2-5
TGTGCCAGCAGCGGCCGGGGGGAAGAGACCCAGTACTTC
CASSGRGEETQYF
>-|-|TRBV2|TRBJ2-2
TGTGCCAGCAGCGAGACCGGGGCCGGGGAGCTGTTTTTT
CASSETGAGELFF
>-|once|TRBV7-7|TRBJ2-2
TGTGCTAGCAGTTACCGGGACACCGGGGAGCTGTTTTTT
CASSYRDTGELFF
>-|-|TRBV6-5|TRBJ1-2
TGTGCCAGCAGTCGGGACAATTTTAACTATGGCTACACCTTC
CASSRDNFNYGYTF